The 13 T cell receptor beta chains below were found in one sample sequenced in a study of blood T cells in healthy people across ages. Then a second PCR, running roughly 7 to 11 cycles, was carried out with a sample-barcoded 5' primer and a J-beta primer mix. TCRdb itself ran the 5' RACE reads through MiXCR, one entry per CDR3 protein. The sample carries 650,000 or so distinct CDR3 sequences, over 40% recorded once. The sequencing input was blood. All receptors come from a woman older than 75 in good health.

V is TRBV7-9 and J is TRBJ2-3; TRBD2 agrees at 14 bases. J gave up 4 bases and V 5 bases, and 8 bases lay outside the gene matches. Germline assignment: CDR1 SEHNR and CDR2 FQNEAQ (reference sequence). The CDR3 loop spans 17 amino acids. CDR3: CASSPTGTSGSPDTQYF. DNA of the CDR3: TGTGCCAGCAGCCCAACAGGGACTAGCGGGAGCCCAGATACGCAGTATTTT.

This clonotype occurred once. The chain has TRBV12-3 or TRBV12-4 and TRBJ1-6, with D uncertain. The CDR3 totals 16 residues. The V and J ends lost 5 bases and 2 bases respectively, with 13 bases between them. The CDR3 reads CASSRTVGAYNSPLHF. The CDR3 nucleotides read TGTGCCAGCAGTCGGACGGTAGGCGCCTATAATTCACCCCTCCACTTT.

About this clonotype itself: Since a much larger clone is just one base distant, this may be a read error. The chain is built from TRBV27 and TRBJ2-7; no clear D gene. In germline, CDR1 is MNHEY, CDR2 SMNVEV (reference sequence). The CDR3 has 12 residues. The CDR3 reads CASSTQTYERYF. CDR3 nucleotide sequence: TGTGCCAGCAGTACCCAGACCTACGAGCGGTACTTC.

The CDR3 sequence is CASSSMGTGSSGNTIYF. For the CDR3, the DNA is TGCGCCAGCAGCTCTATGGGGACAGGGAGCTCTGGAAACACCATATATTTT. V usage is TRBV5-1 and J usage is TRBJ1-3; 9 bases are shared with TRBD1. The germline CDR1 and CDR2 sequences are SGHRS and YFSETQ. The CDR3 sequence is 17 residues long. With V trimmed by 3 bases and J by 0 bases, 7 bases remained unmatched. The variable domain in full, with the rest retrieved from reference TRBV5-1 and TRBJ1-3, is KAGVTQTPRYLIKTRGQQVTLSCSPISGHRSVSWYQQTPGQGLQFLFEYFSETQRNKGNFPGRFSGRQFSNSRSEMNVSTLELGDSALYLCASSSMGTGSSGNTIYFGEGSWLTVV.

CDR3 bases: TGTGCCAGCAGCTTCGACAGAACGAGGGGAAACACCATATATTTT. This translates into CASSFDRTRGNTIYF. The rearrangement joins TRBV7-2 to TRBJ1-3; maybe TRBD1 (5 bases). CDR1 is SGHTA, CDR2 FQGNSA, per germline. Deletions cut 3 bases from V and 4 bases from J, with 13 bases between. The CDR3 covers 15 residues.

The gene calls are TRBV11-2 and TRBJ2-7, with 7 bases aligning to TRBD1. The germline gives CDR1 SGHAT, CDR2 FQNNGV. The CDR3 is 15 residues long. J was trimmed by 1 base and V by 1 base; bases with no gene match: 4. The CDR3 DNA reads as TGTGCCAGCAGCTTAGTAGAGGGGGCTTCCTACGAGCAGTACTTC. This sequence encodes CASSLVEGASYEQYF.

This clonotype was detected many times. The V and J genes are TRBV28 and TRBJ2-6, with D uncertain. V was cut by 2 bases and J by 0 bases, with 8 bases left in between. Germline-derived CDR1 and CDR2 are MDHEN and SYDVKM. This CDR3 spans 16 amino acids. The CDR3 DNA reads TGTGCCAGCAGTTTACCAAGTGTCTCTGGGGCCAACGTCCTGACTTTC. This codes for CASSLPSVSGANVLTF.

This chain links TRBV10-3 with TRBJ2-3; no reliable D call. The CDR3 length is 15 residues. Trimming took 3 bases from V and 5 from J, leaving 15 bases between them. The germline V gene has CDR1 ENHRY and CDR2 SYGVKD. CDR3 coding DNA: TGTGCCATCAGTGAACGGGCGGAGCCGGGAGATACGCAGTATTTT. Amino acid sequence: CAISERAEPGDTQYF.

Concerning this clonotype: A much larger clone is a single base away; this may be a read error. The chain uses TRBV5-1 and TRBJ2-7; no definite D call. The germline V gene encodes CDR1 SGHRS and CDR2 YFSETQ. CDR3 length: 15 amino acids. The V gene lost 2 bases and the J gene lost 0 bases, with 12 bases spanning the gap. The CDR3 region is CASSFDGGSSYEQYF. As DNA, the CDR3 is TGCGCCAGCAGCTTTGATGGCGGTTCCTCCTACGAGCAGTACTTC. Based on the CDR3 plus reference TRBV5-1 and TRBJ2-7, the full variable domain is KAGVTQTPRYLIKTRGQQVTLSCSPISGHRSVSWYQQTPGQGLQFLFEYFSETQRNKGNFPGRFSGRQFSNSRSEMNVSTLELGDSALYLCASSFDGGSSYEQYFGPGTRLTVT.

The gene calls are TRBV29-1 and TRBJ2-3; 8 bases line up with TRBD1. The CDR3 loop spans 13 amino acids. The trim removed 7 bases at V and 2 bases at J, leaving 5 bases unmatched. Germline CDR1 reads SQVTM; CDR2 reads ANQGSEA. Written as DNA, the CDR3 is TGCAGCGCGGACAGGGCTAACACAGATACGCAGTATTTT. It yields the protein CSADRANTDTQYF.

This chain joins TRBV7-2 and TRBJ1-6; D call uncertain. V was trimmed by 1 base and J by 10 bases, leaving 8 bases between them. The germline V gene has CDR1 SGHTA and CDR2 FQGNSA. This CDR3 has 13 residues. The CDR3 region is CASSLVGGSPLHF. Here the CDR3 DNA reads TGTGCCAGCAGCTTAGTGGGAGGGTCACCCCTCCACTTT.

Comment on this clonotype: It may be a read error: a sequence one base away is much more abundant. V usage is TRBV20-1 and J usage is TRBJ2-7; possibly TRBD1 for D (6 bases). The DNA matches TRBJ2-5 better at its end, which makes the J call doubtful. Germline CDR1 and CDR2: DFQATT and SNEGSKA (reference sequence). This CDR3 is built from 13 residues. The CDR3 DNA reads as TGCAGTACTAGAGAAGGGGGAGTCGAGACCCAGTACTTC. Encoded protein: CSTREGGVETQYF.

J is TRBJ2-1 and V is TRBV12-3 or TRBV12-4; 9 bases line up with TRBD2. The V gene end was trimmed by 5 bases and the J gene end by 7 bases; junction bases not matched to a gene: 9. The CDR3 consists of 15 residues. The CDR3 loop is CASSPLAGVINEQFF. The CDR3 DNA reads TGTGCCAGCAGTCCCTTAGCGGGAGTAATTAATGAGCAGTTCTTC.